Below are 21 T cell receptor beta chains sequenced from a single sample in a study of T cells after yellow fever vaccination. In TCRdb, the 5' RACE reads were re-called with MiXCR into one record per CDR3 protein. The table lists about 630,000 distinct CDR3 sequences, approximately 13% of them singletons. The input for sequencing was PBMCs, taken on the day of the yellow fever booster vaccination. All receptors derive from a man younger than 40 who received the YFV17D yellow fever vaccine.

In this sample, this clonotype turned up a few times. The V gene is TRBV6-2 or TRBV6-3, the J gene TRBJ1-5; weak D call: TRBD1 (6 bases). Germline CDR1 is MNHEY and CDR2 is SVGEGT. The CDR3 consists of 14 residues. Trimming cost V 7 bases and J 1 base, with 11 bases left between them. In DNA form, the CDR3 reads TGTGCCAGCAACAAACAGGGAAGCAATCAGCCCCAGCATTTT. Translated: CASNKQGSNQPQHF.

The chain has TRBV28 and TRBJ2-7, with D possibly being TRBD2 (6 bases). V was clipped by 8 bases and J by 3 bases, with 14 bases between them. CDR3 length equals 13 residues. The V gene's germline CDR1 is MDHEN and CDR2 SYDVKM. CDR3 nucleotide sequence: TGTGCCAGCGACCCCGGAGGGCACTACGAGCAGTACTTC. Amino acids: CASDPGGHYEQYF.

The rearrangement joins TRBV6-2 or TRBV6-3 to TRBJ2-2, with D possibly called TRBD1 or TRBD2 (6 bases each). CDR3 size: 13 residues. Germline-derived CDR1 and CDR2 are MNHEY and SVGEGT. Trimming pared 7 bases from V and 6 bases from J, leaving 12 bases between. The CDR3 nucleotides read TGTGCCAGCAAACTCCGGGGGCCCGGGGAGCTGTTTTTT. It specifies CASKLRGPGELFF.

The DNA of the CDR3 is TGTGCCAGCAGCCCGAGGGGATTGCCAAATAATGAGCAGTTCTTC. It is translated as CASSPRGLPNNEQFF. The chain is built from TRBV5-4 and TRBJ2-1; D may be TRBD1 or TRBD2 (5 bases each). Trimming took 4 bases from V and 7 from J, leaving 18 bases between them. The CDR3 consists of 15 residues. In germline, CDR1 is SGHNT, CDR2 YYREEE (reference sequence). The full variable domain, completed using reference TRBV5-4 and TRBJ2-1, is ETGVTQSPTHLIKTRGQQVTLRCSSQSGHNTVSWYQQALGQGPQFIFQYYREEENGRGNFPPRFSGLQFPNYSSELNVNALELDDSALYLCASSPRGLPNNEQFFGPGTRLTVL.

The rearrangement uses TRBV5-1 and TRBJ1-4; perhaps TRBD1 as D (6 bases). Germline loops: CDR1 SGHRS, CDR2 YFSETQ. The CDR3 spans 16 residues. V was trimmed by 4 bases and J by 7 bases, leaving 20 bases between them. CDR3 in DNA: TGCGCCAGCAGCGGAACACAAGGGGGATACGGTGAAAAACTGTTTTTT. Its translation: CASSGTQGGYGEKLFF.

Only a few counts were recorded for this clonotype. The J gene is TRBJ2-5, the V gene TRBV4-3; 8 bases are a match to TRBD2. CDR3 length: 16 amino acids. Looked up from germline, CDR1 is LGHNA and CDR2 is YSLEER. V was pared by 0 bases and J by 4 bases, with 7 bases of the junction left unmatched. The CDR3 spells CASSQDRGLVGETQYF. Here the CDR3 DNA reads TGCGCCAGCAGCCAAGACAGGGGACTAGTCGGAGAGACCCAGTACTTC.

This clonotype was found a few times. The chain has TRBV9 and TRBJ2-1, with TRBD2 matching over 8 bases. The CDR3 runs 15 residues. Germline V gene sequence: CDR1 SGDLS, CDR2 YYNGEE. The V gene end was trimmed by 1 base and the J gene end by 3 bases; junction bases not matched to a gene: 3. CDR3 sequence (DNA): TGTGCCAGCAGCGTACGGGAGGGCCGCTACAATGAGCAGTTCTTC. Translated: CASSVREGRYNEQFF.

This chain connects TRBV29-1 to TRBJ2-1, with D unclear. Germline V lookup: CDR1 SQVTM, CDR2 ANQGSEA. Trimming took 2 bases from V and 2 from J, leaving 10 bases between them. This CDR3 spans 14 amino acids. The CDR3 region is CSVESDTPYNEQFF. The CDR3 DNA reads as TGCAGCGTTGAAAGTGACACCCCCTACAATGAGCAGTTCTTC.

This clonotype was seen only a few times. In DNA, the CDR3 is TGCAGTGCCACACCGGGCAGGGGGCCTGGCTACACCTTC. Translating gives CSATPGRGPGYTF. This rearrangement joins TRBV20-1 to TRBJ1-2; the match to TRBD1 covers 8 bases. The CDR3 has 13 residues. V shed 6 bases and J 7 bases; nucleotides not matched to a gene: 10. Per the germline V gene, CDR1 is DFQATT and CDR2 is SNEGSKA (reference sequence).

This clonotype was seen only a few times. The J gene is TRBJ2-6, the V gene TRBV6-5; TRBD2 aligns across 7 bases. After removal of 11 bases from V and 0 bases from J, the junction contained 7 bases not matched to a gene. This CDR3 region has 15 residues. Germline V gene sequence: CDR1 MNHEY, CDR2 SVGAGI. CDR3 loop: CASREGNSGANVLTF. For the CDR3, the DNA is TGTGCCTCGAGGGAGGGAAACTCTGGGGCCAACGTCCTGACTTTC.

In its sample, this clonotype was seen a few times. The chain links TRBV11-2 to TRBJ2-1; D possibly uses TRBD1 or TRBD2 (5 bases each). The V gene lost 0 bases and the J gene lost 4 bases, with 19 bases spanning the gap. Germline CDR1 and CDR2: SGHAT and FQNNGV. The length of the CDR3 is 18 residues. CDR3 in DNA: TGTGCCAGCAGCTTAGATAAGGCAGGGACCCTTCTTTACAATGAGCAGTTCTTC. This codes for CASSLDKAGTLLYNEQFF.

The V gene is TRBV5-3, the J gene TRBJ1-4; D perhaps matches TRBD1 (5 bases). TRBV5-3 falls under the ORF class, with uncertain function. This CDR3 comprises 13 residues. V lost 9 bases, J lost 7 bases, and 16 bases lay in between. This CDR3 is CAMGLGDSEKLFF. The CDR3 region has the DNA TGTGCCATGGGCTTGGGGGACTCTGAAAAACTGTTTTTT.

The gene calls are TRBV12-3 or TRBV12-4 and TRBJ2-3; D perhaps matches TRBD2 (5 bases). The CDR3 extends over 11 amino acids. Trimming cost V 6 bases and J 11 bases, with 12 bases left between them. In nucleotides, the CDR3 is TGTGCCAGCAGCTCCGGACTCAAGCAGTATTTT. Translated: CASSSGLKQYF.

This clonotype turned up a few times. This CDR3 reads CASSLKVDRTDTQYF. In DNA, the CDR3 is TGTGCCAGCAGCTTGAAGGTGGATCGCACAGATACGCAGTATTTT. V is TRBV5-5 and J is TRBJ2-3; no clear D gene. Germline CDR1 is SGHKS and CDR2 is YYEKEE (reference sequence). The CDR3 consists of 15 residues. Trimming removed 1 base from V and 1 base from J, with 10 bases in between. The whole variable domain, filled in from reference TRBV5-5 and TRBJ2-3, reads DAGVTQSPTHLIKTRGQQVTLRCSPISGHKSVSWYQQVLGQGPQFIFQYYEKEERGRGNFPDRFSARQFPNYSSELNVNALLLGDSALYLCASSLKVDRTDTQYFGPGTRLTVL.

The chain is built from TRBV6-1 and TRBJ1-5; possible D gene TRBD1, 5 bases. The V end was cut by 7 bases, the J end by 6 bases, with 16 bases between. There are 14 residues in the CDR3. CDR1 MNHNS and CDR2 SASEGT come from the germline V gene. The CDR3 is CASTHIGASQPQHF. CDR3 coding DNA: TGTGCCAGCACCCACATTGGGGCTTCTCAGCCCCAGCATTTT.

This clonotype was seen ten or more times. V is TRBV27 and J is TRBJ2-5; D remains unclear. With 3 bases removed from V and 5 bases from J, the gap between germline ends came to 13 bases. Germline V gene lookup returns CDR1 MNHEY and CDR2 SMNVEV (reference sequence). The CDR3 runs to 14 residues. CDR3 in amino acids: CASSLRGFGETQYF. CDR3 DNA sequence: TGTGCCAGCAGTTTGAGAGGATTTGGGGAGACCCAGTACTTC.

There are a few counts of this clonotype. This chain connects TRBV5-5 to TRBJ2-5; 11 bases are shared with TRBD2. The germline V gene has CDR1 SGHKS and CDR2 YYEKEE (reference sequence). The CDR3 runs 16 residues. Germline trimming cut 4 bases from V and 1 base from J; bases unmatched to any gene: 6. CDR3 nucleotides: TGTGCCAGCAGCAAACGAACTAGCGGGAGCCAAGAGACCCAGTACTTC. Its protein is CASSKRTSGSQETQYF.

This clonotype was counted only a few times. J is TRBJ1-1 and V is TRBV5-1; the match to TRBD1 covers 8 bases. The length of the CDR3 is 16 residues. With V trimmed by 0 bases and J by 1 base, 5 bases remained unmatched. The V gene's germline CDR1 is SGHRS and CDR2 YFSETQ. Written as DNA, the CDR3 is TGCGCCAGCAGCTTGGAACAGGGGGGGACGAACACTGAAGCTTTCTTT. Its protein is CASSLEQGGTNTEAFF.

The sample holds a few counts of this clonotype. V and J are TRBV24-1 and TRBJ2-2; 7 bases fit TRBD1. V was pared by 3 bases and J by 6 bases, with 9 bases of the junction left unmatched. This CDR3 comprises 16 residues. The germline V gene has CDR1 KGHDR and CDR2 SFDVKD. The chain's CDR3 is CATSDPGQVPSGELFF. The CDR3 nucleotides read TGTGCCACCAGTGATCCAGGACAGGTCCCGTCCGGGGAGCTGTTTTTT.

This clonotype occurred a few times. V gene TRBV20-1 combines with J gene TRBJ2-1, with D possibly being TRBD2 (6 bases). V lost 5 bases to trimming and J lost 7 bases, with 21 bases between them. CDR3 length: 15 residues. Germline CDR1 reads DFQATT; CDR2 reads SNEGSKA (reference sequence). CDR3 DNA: TGCAGTGCTGGAACCCTAGCGAACCACGGGAATGAGCAGTTCTTC. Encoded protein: CSAGTLANHGNEQFF.

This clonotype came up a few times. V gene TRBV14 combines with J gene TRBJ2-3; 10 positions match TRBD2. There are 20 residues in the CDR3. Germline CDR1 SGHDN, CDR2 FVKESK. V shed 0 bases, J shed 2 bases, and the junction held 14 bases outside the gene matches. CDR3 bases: TGTGCCAGCAGCCAAGATATGTTGCGAACTAGCGGGATTAACACAGATACGCAGTATTTT. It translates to CASSQDMLRTSGINTDTQYF. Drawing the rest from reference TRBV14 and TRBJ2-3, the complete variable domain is EAGVTQFPSHSVIEKGQTVTLRCDPISGHDNLYWYRRVMGKEIKFLLHFVKESKQDESGMPNNRFLAERTGGTYSTLKVQPAELEDSGVYFCASSQDMLRTSGINTDTQYFGPGTRLTVL.